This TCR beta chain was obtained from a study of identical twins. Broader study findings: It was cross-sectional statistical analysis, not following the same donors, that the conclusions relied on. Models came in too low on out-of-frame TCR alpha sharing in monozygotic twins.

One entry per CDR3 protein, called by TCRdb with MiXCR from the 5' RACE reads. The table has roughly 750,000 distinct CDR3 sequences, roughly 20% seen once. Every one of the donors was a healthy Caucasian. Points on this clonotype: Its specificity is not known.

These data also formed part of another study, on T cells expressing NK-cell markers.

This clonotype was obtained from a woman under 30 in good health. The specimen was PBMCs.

The CDR3 region has the DNA TGCAGTGCCCAAGACTCCGGAGGGCTCAATGAGCAGTTCTTC. It translates to CSAQDSGGLNEQFF. J is TRBJ2-1 and V is TRBV20-1, with D perhaps matching TRBD2 (6 bases). This CDR3 has 14 residues. Trimming removed 6 bases at V and 6 bases at J, with 18 bases between. Germline V gene data show CDR1 as DFQATT and CDR2 as SNEGSKA (reference sequence).